Each of the 8 T cell receptor beta chains below was sequenced from the same sample in a study of cytomegalovirus exposure and HLA in healthy donors. The PCR ran on 60 Vbeta and 13 Jbeta primers. Generated by immunoSEQ multiplex PCR, the TCRdb table keeps only in-frame clones and is missing some. The sample has 200,000 to 250,000 clones; 76% are singletons. Sequenced material: PBMCs. The receptors were sampled from a man younger than 30 in good health and CMV-seronegative.

This rearrangement joins TRBV5-4 to TRBJ1-1; TRBD1 agrees at 8 bases. The CDR3 is 14 residues long. The V gene end was trimmed by 5 bases and the J gene end by 6 bases; junction bases not matched to a gene: 9. CDR1 is SGHNT, CDR2 YYREEE, per germline (reference sequence). In nucleotides, the CDR3 is TGTGCCAGCAGTCCCACAGGGGGGGATGCTGAAGCTTTCTTT. Translation: CASSPTGGDAEAFF. The full variable domain, with the rest looked up from reference TRBV5-4 and TRBJ1-1, is ETGVTQSPTHLIKTRGQQVTLRCSSQSGHNTVSWYQQALGQGPQFIFQYYREEENGRGNFPPRFSGLQFPNYSSELNVNALELDDSALYLCASSPTGGDAEAFFGQGTRLTVV.

The V and J genes are TRBV5-5 and TRBJ1-1; 7 nucleotides align to TRBD1. V dropped 0 bases and J dropped 2; count of bases not matched to a gene: 4. The germline V gene has CDR1 SGHKS and CDR2 YYEKEE (reference sequence). The CDR3 covers 15 residues. Here the CDR3 DNA reads TGTGCCAGCAGCTTGGCAGGGGGAAGAAACACTGAAGCTTTCTTT. Translation gives CASSLAGGRNTEAFF.

The chain couples TRBV21-1 to TRBJ2-7; the table gives TRBD2 as D, unverified against the DNA. TRBV21-1 is assigned pseudogene status. CDR3 length equals 20 residues. This chain's CDR3 is CASSSTVAGTSGRSPYEQYF. DNA of the CDR3: TGTGCCAGCAGCTCGACTGTCGCCGGGACTAGCGGGAGGTCCCCCTACGAGCAGTACTTC.

This clone occurred once. The chain carries TRBV28 and TRBJ2-1; TRBD2 aligns across 11 bases. V dropped 5 bases and J dropped 5; count of bases not matched to a gene: 11. This CDR3 has 17 residues. Per germline, CDR1 MDHEN and CDR2 SYDVKM. Here the CDR3 DNA reads TGTGCCAGCAGTGGATGGGTAGCGGGAGGGGCGAACAATGAGCAGTTCTTC. Amino acids: CASSGWVAGGANNEQFF.

This sequence joins TRBV2 and TRBJ2-5; 9 bases align to TRBD1. The CDR3 totals 14 residues. With V trimmed by 6 bases and J by 7 bases, 9 bases remained unmatched. Germline CDR1 and CDR2: SNHLY and FYNNEI. The CDR3 loop reads CASRPGQGFWTQYF. In DNA, the CDR3 is TGTGCCAGCAGACCGGGACAGGGTTTTTGGACCCAGTACTTC.

This rearrangement joins TRBV5-1 to TRBJ1-2, with 8 bases lining up with TRBD1. Trimming at V came to 2 bases and at J to 7 bases, leaving 10 bases not matched to a gene. CDR3 length: 15 amino acids. Germline V lookup: CDR1 SGHRS, CDR2 YFSETQ. The CDR3 bases are TGCGCCAGCAGCTTAGCAGGACAGGGTCTGGGTGGCTACACCTTC. This codes for CASSLAGQGLGGYTF.

This clone was observed a handful of times. The CDR3, as DNA: TGTGCCAGCAGCTTGGACAGGGTGGGGGACACTGAAGCTTTCTTT. Its protein is CASSLDRVGDTEAFF. J is TRBJ1-1 and V is TRBV5-4, with D possibly matching TRBD1 (6 bases). V was clipped by 0 bases and J by 3 bases, with 12 bases between them. Germline V CDR1 and CDR2: SGHNT, YYREEE (reference sequence). The CDR3 extends over 15 amino acids.

This chain joins TRBV9 and TRBJ2-1; 12 bases fit TRBD2. The V segment lost 0 bases and the J segment 8 bases; nucleotides outside the gene matches: 6. CDR3 length: 16 amino acids. Germline V gene data show CDR1 as SGDLS and CDR2 as YYNGEE. Here the CDR3 reads CASSVVGLAGTDEQFF. CDR3 coding DNA: TGTGCCAGCAGCGTAGTCGGACTAGCGGGAACCGATGAGCAGTTCTTC.